Presented here are 26 T cell receptor beta chains from one specimen sequenced in a study of blood T cell repertoires in COVID-19. TCRdb's table, derived via immunoSEQ multiplex PCR, lists solely in-frame clones and lacks some. The sample lists around 380,000 clones, approximately 89% seen once, with 1% to 1.5% in the top ten. Material for sequencing was PBMCs or T cells enriched from blood (not recorded which). All receptors come from a man aged 25 to 45 who had recovered from COVID-19.

The chain recombines TRBV30 with TRBJ1-6; D uncertain. V lost 5 bases to trimming and J lost 9 bases, with 17 bases between them. Germline lookup yields CDR1 GTSNPN and CDR2 SVGIG (reference sequence). The CDR3 has 14 amino acids. CDR3 sequence (DNA): TGTGCCTGGGACACGGGCCCCGGGAGTTCACCCCTCCACTTT. Translating it yields CAWDTGPGSSPLHF.

The DNA for the CDR3 is TGTGCCAGCAGATCCGGGTCGATGAATGAGCAGTTCTTC. Protein: CASRSGSMNEQFF. The gene calls are TRBV9 and TRBJ2-1; unclear D gene. CDR1 is SGDLS and CDR2 is YYNGEE in the germline V gene. V was shortened by 5 bases and J by 7 bases, with 13 bases between the two germline ends. The length of the CDR3 is 13 residues. Drawing the rest from reference TRBV9 and TRBJ2-1, the complete variable domain is DSGVTQTPKHLITATGQRVTLRCSPRSGDLSVYWYQQSLDQGLQFLIQYYNGEERAKGNILERFSAQQFPDLHSELNLSSLELGDSALYFCASRSGSMNEQFFGPGTRLTVL.

V usage is TRBV7-2 and J usage is TRBJ1-5; D is uncertain. The CDR3 has 15 residues. Germline lookup yields CDR1 SGHTA and CDR2 FQGNSA. Trimming took 0 bases from V and 4 from J, leaving 10 bases between them. CDR3 loop: CASSLALGLNQPQHF. CDR3 DNA: TGTGCCAGCAGCTTAGCCCTAGGCCTAAATCAGCCCCAGCATTTT.

The chain links TRBV19 to TRBJ1-1; D is undetermined. The ends were cut back, 11 bases at V and 0 bases at J, with 13 bases in the middle. The germline gives CDR1 LNHDA, CDR2 SQIVND (reference sequence). The CDR3 loop spans 13 amino acids. This CDR3 is CAGSRRLNTEAFF. In nucleotides, the CDR3 is TGTGCCGGATCCCGGCGGCTGAACACTGAAGCTTTCTTT. The variable domain in full, with the rest retrieved from reference TRBV19 and TRBJ1-1, is DGGITQSPKYLFRKEGQNVTLSCEQNLNHDAMYWYRQDPGQGLRLIYYSQIVNDFQKGDIAEGYSVSREKKESFPLTVTSAQKNPTAFYLCAGSRRLNTEAFFGQGTRLTVV.

This rearrangement joins TRBV5-1 to TRBJ1-2; no reliable D call. Trimming stripped 4 bases from V and 6 bases from J, with 13 bases between. CDR3 length: 13 amino acids. Per the germline V gene, CDR1 is SGHRS and CDR2 is YFSETQ. The CDR3 region is CASSIDGGNGYTF. CDR3 bases: TGCGCCAGCAGCATCGACGGAGGAAATGGCTACACCTTC. The whole variable domain, filled in from reference TRBV5-1 and TRBJ1-2, reads KAGVTQTPRYLIKTRGQQVTLSCSPISGHRSVSWYQQTPGQGLQFLFEYFSETQRNKGNFPGRFSGRQFSNSRSEMNVSTLELGDSALYLCASSIDGGNGYTFGSGTRLTVV.

The genes are TRBV18 and TRBJ1-2; TRBD1 might be the D (5 bases). Germline V lookup: CDR1 KGHSH, CDR2 LQKENI. V lost 4 bases, J lost 7 bases, and 19 bases lay in between. The CDR3 is 15 amino acids. The CDR3 loop is CASSRTGGGDSGYTF. The CDR3 nucleotides are TGTGCCAGCTCACGAACCGGCGGGGGGGATTCTGGCTACACCTTC.

The chain recombines TRBV25-1 with TRBJ2-2, with 13 positions matching TRBD2. The CDR3 runs to 18 residues. Per the germline V gene, CDR1 is MGHDK and CDR2 is SYGVNS. J was trimmed by 8 bases and V by 6 bases; bases with no gene match: 15. This CDR3 is CASSDFGLAGASGGELFF. CDR3 DNA sequence: TGTGCCAGCAGCGATTTTGGACTAGCGGGGGCATCAGGGGGGGAGCTGTTTTTT.

This chain links TRBV5-1 with TRBJ2-3; perhaps TRBD1 as D (6 bases). The V gene lost 2 bases and the J gene lost 6 bases, with 19 bases spanning the gap. The germline gives CDR1 SGHRS, CDR2 YFSETQ. There are 16 residues in the CDR3. CDR3 region: CASSLPSGGASDTQYF. In DNA form, the CDR3 reads TGCGCCAGCAGCTTACCCTCTGGGGGCGCATCTGATACGCAGTATTTT.

This clone was counted a single time. The J gene is TRBJ1-1, the V gene TRBV10-2; D perhaps matches TRBD1 (5 bases). CDR3 length equals 14 residues. The germline gives CDR1 WSHSY, CDR2 SAAADI. V was pared by 7 bases and J by 1 base, with 13 bases between. The CDR3 protein is CASMNSGGNTEAFF. CDR3 nucleotides: TGCGCCAGCATGAATTCGGGGGGGAACACTGAAGCTTTCTTT.

The V call is TRBV6-5, the J call TRBJ2-5; 7 nucleotides line up with TRBD1. V shed 6 bases and J 4 bases; nucleotides not matched to a gene: 5. The germline V gene encodes CDR1 MNHEY and CDR2 SVGAGI. The CDR3 is made up of 13 amino acids. The CDR3 nucleotides read TGTGCCAGCAGCCAGGGACAGAGAGAGACCCAGTACTTC. Its protein product is CASSQGQRETQYF.

This chain joins TRBV7-8 and TRBJ2-2; no definite D call. The CDR3 runs 13 residues. The V end was cut by 4 bases, the J end by 1 base, with 4 bases between. Germline V gives CDR1 SGHVS, CDR2 FQNEAQ. The CDR3 protein is CASSSRNTGELFF. The CDR3 bases are TGTGCCAGCAGCTCGCGGAACACCGGGGAGCTGTTTTTT.

The chain recombines TRBV30 with TRBJ1-2, with 8 bases aligning to TRBD1. This CDR3 has 13 amino acids. Germline V gives CDR1 GTSNPN, CDR2 SVGIG (reference sequence). Germline trimming cut 6 bases from V and 7 bases from J; bases unmatched to any gene: 10. Here the CDR3 reads CACRFRTGFGYTF. The CDR3 nucleotides are TGTGCCTGCCGCTTCAGGACAGGGTTTGGCTACACCTTC.

The chain uses TRBV19 and TRBJ1-1; the D gene is possibly TRBD1 (5 bases). From germline, CDR1 is LNHDA and CDR2 SQIVND (reference sequence). CDR3 length: 14 amino acids. Trimming stripped 0 bases from V and 3 bases from J, with 8 bases between. The DNA of the CDR3 is TGTGCCAGTAGTATAGAGAACAGGTACACTGAAGCTTTCTTT. It translates to CASSIENRYTEAFF.

This clone was observed a few times. This chain connects TRBV2 to TRBJ1-6; 7 nucleotides match TRBD1. The J segment lost 6 bases and the V segment lost 6 bases, leaving 5 bases of the junction unmatched. The CDR3 is 14 amino acids. Germline V lookup: CDR1 SNHLY, CDR2 FYNNEI. CDR3 region: CASRDRVSNSPLHF. The CDR3 bases are TGTGCCAGCAGAGACAGGGTATCTAATTCACCCCTCCACTTT.

With regard to this clone: Because it lacks the conserved phenylalanine or tryptophan at the end, this CDR3 is likely a read error. V gene TRBV6-6 combines with J gene TRBJ1-3, with 7 bases lining up with TRBD1. The germline V gene encodes CDR1 MNHNY and CDR2 SVGAGI (reference sequence). This CDR3 has 15 residues. The V gene end was trimmed by 7 bases and the J gene end by 0 bases; junction bases not matched to a gene: 6. The CDR3 here is CASTQGQSSGNTIYL. The CDR3 DNA sequence: TGTGCCAGCACCCAGGGACAGAGCTCTGGAAACACCATATATCTT.

The rearrangement uses TRBV18 and TRBJ1-1; possible D gene TRBD1, 5 bases. V lost 2 bases and J 10 bases, leaving 11 bases between the germline ends. The CDR3 sequence is 12 residues long. CDR1 and CDR2 from the germline V gene are KGHSH and LQKENI. The CDR3 sequence: CASSPGTGGAFF. The CDR3 nucleotides are TGTGCCAGCTCACCAGGGACGGGGGGAGCTTTCTTT.

CDR3 in DNA: TGTGCCAGTAGCATGGGGAGGGACGAAAAAGCTTTCTTT. This codes for CASSMGRDEKAFF. The rearrangement uses TRBV19 and TRBJ1-1, with a tentative D call TRBD1 (5 bases). With 6 bases removed from V and 9 bases from J, the gap between germline ends came to 17 bases. The CDR3 has 13 amino acids. Per the germline V gene, CDR1 is LNHDA and CDR2 is SQIVND (reference sequence).

The chain joins TRBV7-8 to TRBJ2-3; no firm D call. The length of the CDR3 is 15 residues. Looked up from germline, CDR1 is SGHVS and CDR2 is FQNEAQ. V was clipped by 1 base and J by 1 base, with 9 bases between them. CDR3 nucleotides: TGTGCCAGCAGCTTAGAGAGGCCCCGCACAGATACGCAGTATTTT. Protein: CASSLERPRTDTQYF.

The chain combines TRBV5-1 with TRBJ1-2; D call uncertain. Germline CDR1 reads SGHRS; CDR2 reads YFSETQ. Deletions cut 0 bases from V and 10 bases from J, with 7 bases between. This CDR3 spans 11 amino acids. The CDR3: CASSLGTHYTF. The CDR3 bases are TGCGCCAGCAGCTTGGGCACTCACTACACCTTC.

To note about this clone: Other DNA variants within this sample encode the same CDR3. The chain combines TRBV7-9 with TRBJ1-1, with D maybe TRBD1 (5 bases). V gave up 4 bases and J gave up 1 base, with 7 bases separating them. Germline-derived CDR1 and CDR2 are SEHNR and FQNEAQ (reference sequence). The CDR3 sequence is 13 residues long. This CDR3 is CASSSRENTEAFF. The CDR3 DNA reads as TGTGCCAGCAGCTCCAGGGAGAACACTGAAGCTTTCTTT.

The gene calls are TRBV27 and TRBJ1-2, with D hard to call. From germline, CDR1 is MNHEY and CDR2 SMNVEV (reference sequence). V lost 5 bases and J 5 bases, leaving 15 bases between the germline ends. CDR3 length: 14 amino acids. The CDR3 DNA sequence: TGTGCCAGCAGTACCCGACCAGGTCGATATGGCTACACCTTC. Its protein is CASSTRPGRYGYTF.

This chain uses TRBV11-2 with TRBJ2-3, with no clear D. Trimming took 1 base from V and 0 from J, leaving 5 bases between them. Germline V gene data show CDR1 as SGHAT and CDR2 as FQNNGV. CDR3 length: 14 amino acids. Here the CDR3 reads CASSLGASTDTQYF. CDR3 in DNA: TGTGCCAGCAGCTTAGGGGCTAGCACAGATACGCAGTATTTT. Together with reference TRBV11-2 and TRBJ2-3, the CDR3 gives the full variable domain: EAGVAQSPRYKIIEKRQSVAFWCNPISGHATLYWYQQILGQGPKLLIQFQNNGVVDDSQLPKDRFSAERLKGVDSTLKIQPAKLEDSAVYLCASSLGASTDTQYFGPGTRLTVL.

The chain joins TRBV27 to TRBJ1-3; D not certain. Trimming took 6 bases from V and 0 from J, leaving 9 bases between them. The germline V gene has CDR1 MNHEY and CDR2 SMNVEV (reference sequence). The CDR3 loop spans 14 amino acids. The CDR3 DNA reads as TGTGCCAGCAGCCGAAGCTACTCTGGAAACACCATATATTTT. Protein: CASSRSYSGNTIYF.

V and J are TRBV3-1 (or the pseudogene TRBV3-2) and TRBJ2-3; 10 bases match TRBD2. Germline V lookup: CDR1 LGHDT, CDR2 YNNKEL (reference sequence). J lost 5 bases, V lost 6 bases, and 11 bases had no gene match. There are 16 residues in the CDR3. The chain's CDR3 is CASRKEAGGPGDTQYF. The CDR3 DNA is TGTGCCAGCAGAAAGGAAGCGGGGGGGCCGGGAGATACGCAGTATTTT.

The CDR3 bases are TGTGCCAGCAGCCTAATACCACATCAGCCCCAGCATTTT. Translating it yields CASSLIPHQPQHF. The chain employs TRBV27 and TRBJ1-5; D ambiguous. Germline values: CDR1 MNHEY, CDR2 SMNVEV (reference sequence). With 6 bases removed from V and 5 bases from J, the gap between germline ends came to 11 bases. The CDR3 is made up of 13 amino acids.

This chain links TRBV5-8 with TRBJ2-2, with D possibly matching TRBD2 (5 bases). CDR3 length: 16 residues. Germline loops: CDR1 SGHTS, CDR2 YDEGEE. Deletions cut 6 bases from V and 2 bases from J, with 17 bases between. In nucleotides, the CDR3 is TGTGCCAGCATCCTCTCGGTTCGGGGTAACACCGGGGAGCTGTTTTTT. Its translation is CASILSVRGNTGELFF.